This record concerns one T cell receptor (beta chain) sequence. The data stem from a study of cytomegalovirus exposure and HLA in healthy donors. PCR was performed using 60 Vbeta and 13 Jbeta primers. TCRdb keeps only in-frame clones here, not all; method: immunoSEQ multiplex PCR. The repertoire holds about 80,000 clones, with less than 80% as singletons. The donors (healthy individuals) were bone marrow donors. CDR1 MNHEY and CDR2 SVGAGI come from the germline V gene. Trimming took off 2 bases at V and 8 bases at J, with 18 bases between the two ends. The CDR3 spans 15 residues. The clonotype was recovered from a woman in her forties or fifties in good health and CMV-seropositive. Sequenced input: PBMCs. This rearrangement joins TRBV6-5 to TRBJ1-2; TRBD1 is a possible D gene (5 bases). The chain's CDR3 is CASSYRGTVVGGYTF. In DNA, the CDR3 is TGTGCCAGCAGTTACCGGGGGACCGTTGTTGGGGGCTACACCTTC.